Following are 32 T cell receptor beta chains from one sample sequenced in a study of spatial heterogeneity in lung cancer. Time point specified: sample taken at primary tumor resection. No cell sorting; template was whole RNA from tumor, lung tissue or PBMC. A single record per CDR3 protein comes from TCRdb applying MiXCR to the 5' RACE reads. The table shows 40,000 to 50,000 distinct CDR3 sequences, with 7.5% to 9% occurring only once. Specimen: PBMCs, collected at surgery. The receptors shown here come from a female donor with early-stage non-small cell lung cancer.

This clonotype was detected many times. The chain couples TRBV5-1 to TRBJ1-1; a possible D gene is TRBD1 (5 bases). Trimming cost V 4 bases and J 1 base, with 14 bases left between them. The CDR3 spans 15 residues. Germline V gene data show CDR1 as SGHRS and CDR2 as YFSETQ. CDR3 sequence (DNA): TGCGCCAGCAGCGTCGGACACGAGACGAACACTGAAGCTTTCTTT. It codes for CASSVGHETNTEAFF.

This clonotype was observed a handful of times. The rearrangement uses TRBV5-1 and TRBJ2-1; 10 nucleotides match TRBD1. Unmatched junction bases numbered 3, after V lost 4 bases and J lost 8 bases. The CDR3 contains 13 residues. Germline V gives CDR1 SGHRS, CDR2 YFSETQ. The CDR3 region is CASSGQGVDEQFF. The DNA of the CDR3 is TGCGCCAGCAGCGGACAGGGGGTCGATGAGCAGTTCTTC.

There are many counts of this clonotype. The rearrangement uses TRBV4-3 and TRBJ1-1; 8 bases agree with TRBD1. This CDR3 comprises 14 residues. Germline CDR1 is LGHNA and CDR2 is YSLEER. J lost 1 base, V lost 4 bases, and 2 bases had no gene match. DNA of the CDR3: TGCGCCAGCAGCCTCAGGGGGCGGAACACTGAAGCTTTCTTT. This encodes CASSLRGRNTEAFF.

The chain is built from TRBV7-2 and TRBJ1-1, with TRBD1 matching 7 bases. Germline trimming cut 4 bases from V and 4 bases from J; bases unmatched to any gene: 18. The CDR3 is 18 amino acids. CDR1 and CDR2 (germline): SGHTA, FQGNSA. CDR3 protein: CASSSYLGLGGVSTEAFF. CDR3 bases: TGTGCCAGCAGCTCTTATTTAGGTTTAGGGGGCGTGAGCACTGAAGCTTTCTTT.

CDR3 residues: CASSSPGDEQYF. The CDR3, as DNA: TGTGCCAGCAGTTCCCCGGGGGACGAGCAGTACTTC. The chain joins TRBV6-6 to TRBJ2-7, with D tentatively TRBD2 (6 bases). Trimming removed 4 bases from V and 5 bases from J, with 9 bases in between. Germline loops: CDR1 MNHNY, CDR2 SVGAGI (reference sequence). The CDR3 totals 12 residues.

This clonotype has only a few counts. CDR3 DNA sequence: TGCAGTGCTAGATGGGACGGGACCGAGGGTGGCTACACCTTC. It translates to CSARWDGTEGGYTF. This chain connects TRBV20-1 to TRBJ1-2, with a tentative D call TRBD1 (5 bases). The CDR3 loop spans 14 amino acids. V was cut by 2 bases and J by 7 bases, with 17 bases left in between. The germline V gene encodes CDR1 DFQATT and CDR2 SNEGSKA (reference sequence).

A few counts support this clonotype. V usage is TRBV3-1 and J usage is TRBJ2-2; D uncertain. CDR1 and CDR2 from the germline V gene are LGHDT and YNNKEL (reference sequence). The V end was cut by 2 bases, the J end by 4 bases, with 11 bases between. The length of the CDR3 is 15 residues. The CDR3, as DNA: TGTGCCAGCAGCCAAAAGTCGGATGGCACCGGGGAGCTGTTTTTT. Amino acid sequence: CASSQKSDGTGELFF.

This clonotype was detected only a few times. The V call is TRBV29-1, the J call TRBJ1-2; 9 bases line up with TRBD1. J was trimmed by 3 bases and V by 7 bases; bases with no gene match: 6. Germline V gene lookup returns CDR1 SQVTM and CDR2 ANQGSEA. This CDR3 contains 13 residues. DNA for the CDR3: TGCAGCGCAAACAGGGGGCAGGACTATGGCTACACCTTC. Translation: CSANRGQDYGYTF. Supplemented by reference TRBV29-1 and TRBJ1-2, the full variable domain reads SAVISQKPSRDICQRGTSLTIQCQVDSQVTMMFWYRQQPGQSLTLIATANQGSEATYESGFVIDKFPISRPNLTFSTLTVSNMSPEDSSIYLCSANRGQDYGYTFGSGTRLTVV.

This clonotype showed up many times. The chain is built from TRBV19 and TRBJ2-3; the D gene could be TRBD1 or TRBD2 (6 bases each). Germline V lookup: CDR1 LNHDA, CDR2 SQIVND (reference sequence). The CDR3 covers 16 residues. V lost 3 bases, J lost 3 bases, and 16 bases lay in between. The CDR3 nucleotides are TGTGCCAGTAGTATTGCTCAAACAGGGAGGACAGATACGCAGTATTTT. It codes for CASSIAQTGRTDTQYF.

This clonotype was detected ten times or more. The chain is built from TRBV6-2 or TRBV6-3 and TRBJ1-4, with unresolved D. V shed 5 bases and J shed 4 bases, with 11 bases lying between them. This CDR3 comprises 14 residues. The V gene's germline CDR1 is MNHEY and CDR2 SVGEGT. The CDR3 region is CASSPGSDNEKLFF. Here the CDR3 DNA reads TGTGCCAGCAGTCCCGGATCAGATAATGAAAAACTGTTTTTT.

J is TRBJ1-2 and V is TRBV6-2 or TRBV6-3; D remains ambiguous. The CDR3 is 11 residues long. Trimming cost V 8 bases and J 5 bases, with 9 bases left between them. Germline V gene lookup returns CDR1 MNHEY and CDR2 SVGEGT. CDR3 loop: CASRTIYGYTF. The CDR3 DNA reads TGTGCCAGCCGAACCATATATGGCTACACCTTC.

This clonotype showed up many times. DNA of the CDR3: TGTGCCAGCAGCTTTACTCGGACAGGGCTGAACACTGAAGCTTTCTTT. Its translation: CASSFTRTGLNTEAFF. The chain couples TRBV7-9 to TRBJ1-1; 8 bases fit TRBD1. J gave up 0 bases and V 3 bases, and 6 bases lay outside the gene matches. CDR1 and CDR2 (germline): SEHNR, FQNEAQ (reference sequence). The CDR3 loop spans 16 amino acids.

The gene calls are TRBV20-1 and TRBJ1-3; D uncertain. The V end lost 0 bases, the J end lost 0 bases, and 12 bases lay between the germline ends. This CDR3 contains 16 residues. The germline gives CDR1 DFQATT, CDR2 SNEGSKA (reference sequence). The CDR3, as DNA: TGCAGTGCTAGAGATCTACCCGGGAACTCTGGAAACACCATATATTTT. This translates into CSARDLPGNSGNTIYF.

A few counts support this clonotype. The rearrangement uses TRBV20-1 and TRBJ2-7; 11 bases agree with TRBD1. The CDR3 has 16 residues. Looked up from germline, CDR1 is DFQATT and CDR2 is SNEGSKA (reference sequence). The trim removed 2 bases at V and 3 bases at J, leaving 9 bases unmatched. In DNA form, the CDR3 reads TGCAGTGCTAGAAGGACAGGGGGCGCGATCAGCTACGAGCAGTACTTC. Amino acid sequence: CSARRTGGAISYEQYF.

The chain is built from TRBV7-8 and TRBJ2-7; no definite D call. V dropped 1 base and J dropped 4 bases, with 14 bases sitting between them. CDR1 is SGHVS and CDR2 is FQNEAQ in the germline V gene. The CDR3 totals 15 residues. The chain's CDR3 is CASSLVGQLRYEQYF. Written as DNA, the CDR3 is TGTGCCAGCAGCTTAGTCGGCCAGCTTAGGTACGAGCAGTACTTC.

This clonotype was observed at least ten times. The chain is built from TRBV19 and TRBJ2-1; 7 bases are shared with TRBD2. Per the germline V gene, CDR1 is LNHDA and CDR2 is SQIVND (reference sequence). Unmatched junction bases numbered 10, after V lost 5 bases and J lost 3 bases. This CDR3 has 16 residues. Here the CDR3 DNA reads TGTGCCAGTAGTCCCTCCTGGACTAGAGGCTACAATGAGCAGTTCTTC. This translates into CASSPSWTRGYNEQFF. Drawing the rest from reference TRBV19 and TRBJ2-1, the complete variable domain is DGGITQSPKYLFRKEGQNVTLSCEQNLNHDAMYWYRQDPGQGLRLIYYSQIVNDFQKGDIAEGYSVSREKKESFPLTVTSAQKNPTAFYLCASSPSWTRGYNEQFFGPGTRLTVL.

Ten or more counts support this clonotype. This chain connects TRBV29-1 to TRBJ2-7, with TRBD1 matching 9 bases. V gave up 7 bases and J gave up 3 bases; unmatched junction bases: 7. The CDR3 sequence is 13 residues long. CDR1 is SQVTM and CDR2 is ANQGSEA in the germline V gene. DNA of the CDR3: TGCAGCGCCGCCGGGACAGGGAACTACGAGCAGTACTTC. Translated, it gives CSAAGTGNYEQYF.

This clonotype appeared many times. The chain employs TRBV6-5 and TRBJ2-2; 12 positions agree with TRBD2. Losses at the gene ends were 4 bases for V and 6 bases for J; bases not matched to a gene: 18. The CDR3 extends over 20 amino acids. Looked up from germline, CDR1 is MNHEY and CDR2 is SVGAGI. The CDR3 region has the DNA TGTGCCAGCAGTTCTCTCCCCCCTAGCGGGGGGGCCTTCATCGCCGGGGAGCTGTTTTTT. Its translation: CASSSLPPSGGAFIAGELFF.

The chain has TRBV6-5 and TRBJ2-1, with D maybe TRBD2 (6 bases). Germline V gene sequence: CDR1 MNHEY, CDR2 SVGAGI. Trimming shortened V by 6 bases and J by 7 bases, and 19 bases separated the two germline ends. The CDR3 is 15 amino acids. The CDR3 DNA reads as TGTGCCAGCAGGGAGGGGCCAGGAGTAGCTAATGAGCAGTTCTTC. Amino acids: CASREGPGVANEQFF.

CDR3 amino acids: CASSPRTGTNEKLFF. The CDR3 DNA is TGTGCCAGCTCACCAAGAACAGGGACTAATGAAAAACTGTTTTTT. This chain joins TRBV18 and TRBJ1-4; possible D gene TRBD1, 6 bases. The CDR3 sequence is 15 residues long. CDR1 is KGHSH, CDR2 LQKENI, per germline. V dropped 2 bases and J dropped 2 bases, with 9 bases sitting between them.

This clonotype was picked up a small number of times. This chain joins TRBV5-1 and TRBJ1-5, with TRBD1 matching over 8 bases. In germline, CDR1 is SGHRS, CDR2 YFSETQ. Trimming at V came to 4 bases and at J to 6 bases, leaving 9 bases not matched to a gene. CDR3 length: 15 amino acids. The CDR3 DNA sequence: TGCGCCAGCAGCCTTGGCACAGGGGGGACTCAGCCCCAGCATTTT. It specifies CASSLGTGGTQPQHF. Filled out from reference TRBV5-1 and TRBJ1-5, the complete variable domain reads KAGVTQTPRYLIKTRGQQVTLSCSPISGHRSVSWYQQTPGQGLQFLFEYFSETQRNKGNFPGRFSGRQFSNSRSEMNVSTLELGDSALYLCASSLGTGGTQPQHFGDGTRLSIL.

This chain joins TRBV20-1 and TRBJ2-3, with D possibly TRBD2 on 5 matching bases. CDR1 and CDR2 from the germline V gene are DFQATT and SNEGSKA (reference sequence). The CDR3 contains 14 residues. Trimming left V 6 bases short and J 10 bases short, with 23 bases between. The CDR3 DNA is TGCAGTGCAAACCGGGATCCCCTAGCCCACGCGCAGTATTTT. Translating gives CSANRDPLAHAQYF.

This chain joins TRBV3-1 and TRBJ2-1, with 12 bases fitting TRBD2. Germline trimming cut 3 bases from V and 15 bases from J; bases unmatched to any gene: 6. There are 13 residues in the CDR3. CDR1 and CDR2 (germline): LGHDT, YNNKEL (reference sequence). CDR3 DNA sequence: TGTGCCAGCAGCCAGACTAGCGGGGGCGGACGGTTCTTC. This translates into CASSQTSGGGRFF.

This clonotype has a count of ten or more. CDR3 in DNA: TGTGCCAGCAGTTACGCGGGGCCGTCATCGAATGAGCAGTTCTTC. Amino acids: CASSYAGPSSNEQFF. V gene TRBV6-6 combines with J gene TRBJ2-1; possibly TRBD2 for D (6 bases). The CDR3 loop spans 15 amino acids. Per the germline V gene, CDR1 is MNHNY and CDR2 is SVGAGI (reference sequence). V gave up 2 bases and J gave up 7 bases, with 15 bases separating them.

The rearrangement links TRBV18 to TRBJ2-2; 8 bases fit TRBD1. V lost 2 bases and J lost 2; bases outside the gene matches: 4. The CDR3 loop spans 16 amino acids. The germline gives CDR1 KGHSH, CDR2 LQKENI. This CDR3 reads CASSPLAGGNTGELFF. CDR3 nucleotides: TGTGCCAGCTCACCATTGGCAGGGGGCAACACCGGGGAGCTGTTTTTT.

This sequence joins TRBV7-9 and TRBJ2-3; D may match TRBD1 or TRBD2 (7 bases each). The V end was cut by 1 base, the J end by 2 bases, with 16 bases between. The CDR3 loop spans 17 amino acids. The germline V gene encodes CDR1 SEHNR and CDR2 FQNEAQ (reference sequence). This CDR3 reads CASSLGDSGTDTDTQYF. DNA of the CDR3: TGTGCCAGCAGCTTAGGTGACAGCGGGACAGACACAGATACGCAGTATTTT.

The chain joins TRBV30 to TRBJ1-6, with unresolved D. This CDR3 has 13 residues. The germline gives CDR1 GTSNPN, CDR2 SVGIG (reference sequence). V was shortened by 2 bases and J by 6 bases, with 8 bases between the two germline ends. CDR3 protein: CAWSIDRNSPLHF. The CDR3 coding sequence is TGTGCCTGGAGTATAGACCGTAATTCACCCCTCCACTTT.

The CDR3 region is CAIRDTTETGNTIYF. The DNA for the CDR3 is TGTGCCATCAGGGATACTACAGAAACTGGAAACACCATATATTTT. The chain couples TRBV10-3 to TRBJ1-3; no clear D gene. The CDR3 totals 15 residues. Trimming stripped 6 bases from V and 2 bases from J, with 14 bases between. Per germline, CDR1 ENHRY and CDR2 SYGVKD.

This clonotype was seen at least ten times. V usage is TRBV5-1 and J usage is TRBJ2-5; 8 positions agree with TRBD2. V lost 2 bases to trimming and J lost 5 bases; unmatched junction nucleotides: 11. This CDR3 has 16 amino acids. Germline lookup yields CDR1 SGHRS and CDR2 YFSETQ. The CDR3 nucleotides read TGCGCCAGCAGCTTAGCGGGGGAGCCCGGACCCGAGACCCAGTACTTC. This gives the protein CASSLAGEPGPETQYF. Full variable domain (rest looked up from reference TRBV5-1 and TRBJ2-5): KAGVTQTPRYLIKTRGQQVTLSCSPISGHRSVSWYQQTPGQGLQFLFEYFSETQRNKGNFPGRFSGRQFSNSRSEMNVSTLELGDSALYLCASSLAGEPGPETQYFGPGTRLLVL.

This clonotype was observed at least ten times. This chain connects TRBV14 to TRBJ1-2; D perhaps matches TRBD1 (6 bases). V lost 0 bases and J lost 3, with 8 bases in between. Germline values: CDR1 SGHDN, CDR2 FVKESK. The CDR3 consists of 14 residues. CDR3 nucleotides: TGTGCCAGCAGCCAAGATCGGACAGACTATGGCTACACCTTC. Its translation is CASSQDRTDYGYTF.

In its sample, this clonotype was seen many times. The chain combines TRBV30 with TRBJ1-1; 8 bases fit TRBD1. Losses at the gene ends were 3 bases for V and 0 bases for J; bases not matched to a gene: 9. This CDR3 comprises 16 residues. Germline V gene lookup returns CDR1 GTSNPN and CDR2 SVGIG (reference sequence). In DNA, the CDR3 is TGTGCCTGGAGCCCTGGACAGGGAGCTATGAACACTGAAGCTTTCTTT. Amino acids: CAWSPGQGAMNTEAFF.

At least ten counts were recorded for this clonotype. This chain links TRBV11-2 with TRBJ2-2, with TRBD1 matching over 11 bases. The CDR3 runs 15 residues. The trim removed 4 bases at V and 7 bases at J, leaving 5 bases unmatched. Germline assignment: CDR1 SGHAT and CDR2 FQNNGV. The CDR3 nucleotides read TGTGCCAGCAGCTGGGACAGGGGGATGAACGGGGAGCTGTTTTTT. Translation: CASSWDRGMNGELFF.